The sequence of this T cell receptor (beta chain) was determined in a study of cytomegalovirus exposure and HLA in healthy donors. Points from the study as a whole: An ancestry cluster, one associated with Asian ancestry, reportedly showed fewer N-insertions than the 666-donor mean in a later analysis. From TCR beta sequences, most subjects' HLA-A and HLA-B alleles were reportedly predicted accurately. A few of the chains that were CMV-associated were confirmed in vitro to be specific for CMV antigens.

It was with 60 Vbeta and 13 Jbeta primers that the PCR ran. Sequencing was performed with immunoSEQ multiplex PCR; in TCRdb, only in-frame clones are kept and a portion is missing. The sample lists roughly 120,000 clones, roughly 63% occurring once. A remark on this clone: The antigen remains undetermined.

The germline gives CDR1 MNHEY, CDR2 SVGAGI. Deletions cut 2 bases from V and 7 bases from J, with 14 bases between. The CDR3 consists of 14 residues. Sequencing used PBMCs. This receptor was obtained from a man aged 40-49 years in good health and CMV-seropositive. The chain recombines TRBV6-5 with TRBJ1-1; no clear D gene. The CDR3 bases are TGTGCCAGCAGTTACGATTCGTCCCTGAGTGAAGCTTTCTTT. Protein sequence: CASSYDSSLSEAFF.